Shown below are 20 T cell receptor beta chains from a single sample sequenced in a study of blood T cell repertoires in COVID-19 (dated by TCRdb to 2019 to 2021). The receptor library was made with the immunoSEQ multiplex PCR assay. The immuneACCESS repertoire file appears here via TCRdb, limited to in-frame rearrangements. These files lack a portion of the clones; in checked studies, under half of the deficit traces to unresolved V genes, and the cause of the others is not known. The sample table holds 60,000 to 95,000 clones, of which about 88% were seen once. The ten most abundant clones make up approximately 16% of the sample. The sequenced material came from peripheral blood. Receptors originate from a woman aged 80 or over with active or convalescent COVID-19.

CDR3 DNA sequence: TGTGCCAGCAGCTTAGGGACTGGGTTCCGATCTCCCCAGCATTTT. Amino acids: CASSLGTGFRSPQHF. The V call is TRBV7-2, the J call TRBJ1-5; D ambiguous. Looked up from germline, CDR1 is SGHTA and CDR2 is FQGNSA. Deletions cut 1 base from V and 10 bases from J, with 17 bases between. This CDR3 is built from 15 residues.

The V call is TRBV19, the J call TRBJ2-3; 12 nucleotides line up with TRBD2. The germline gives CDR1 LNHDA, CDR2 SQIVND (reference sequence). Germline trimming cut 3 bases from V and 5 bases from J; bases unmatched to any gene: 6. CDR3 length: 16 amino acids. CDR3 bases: TGTGCCAGTAGTATCACTAGCGGGGGGCTAGAAGATACGCAGTATTTT. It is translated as CASSITSGGLEDTQYF.

Here the CDR3 reads CASRSAGFQETQYF. Here the CDR3 DNA reads TGTGCCAGCAGGAGCGCAGGGTTTCAAGAGACCCAGTACTTC. This chain links TRBV11-2 with TRBJ2-5; TRBD1 is a possible D gene (5 bases). Germline-derived CDR1 and CDR2 are SGHAT and FQNNGV. CDR3 size: 14 residues. Trimming took 6 bases from V and 2 from J, leaving 13 bases between them.

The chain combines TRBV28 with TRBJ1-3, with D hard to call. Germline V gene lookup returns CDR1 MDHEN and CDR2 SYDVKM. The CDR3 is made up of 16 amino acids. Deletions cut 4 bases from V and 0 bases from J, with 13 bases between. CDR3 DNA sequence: TGTGCCAGCAGTTCCCCCGGTGTCAACTCTGGAAACACCATATATTTT. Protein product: CASSSPGVNSGNTIYF.

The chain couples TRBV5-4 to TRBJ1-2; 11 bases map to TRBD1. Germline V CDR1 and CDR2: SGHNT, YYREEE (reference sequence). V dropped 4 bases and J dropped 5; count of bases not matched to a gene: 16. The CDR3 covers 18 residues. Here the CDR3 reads CASSPGRRTGGEGYGYTF. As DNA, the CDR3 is TGTGCCAGCAGCCCTGGGAGGCGGACAGGGGGCGAGGGGTATGGCTACACCTTC.

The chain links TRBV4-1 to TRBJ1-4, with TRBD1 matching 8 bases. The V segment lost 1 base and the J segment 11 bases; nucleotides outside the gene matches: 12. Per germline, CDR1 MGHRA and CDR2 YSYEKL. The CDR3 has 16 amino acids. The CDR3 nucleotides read TGCGCCAGCAGCCAAGGGACAGGGCCTCAATACGGCAAACTGTTTTTT. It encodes CASSQGTGPQYGKLFF.

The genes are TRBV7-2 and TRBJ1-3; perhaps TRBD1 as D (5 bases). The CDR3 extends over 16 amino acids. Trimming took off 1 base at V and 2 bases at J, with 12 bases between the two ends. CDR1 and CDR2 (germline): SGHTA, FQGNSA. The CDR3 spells CASSLGGGEAGNTIYF. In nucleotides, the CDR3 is TGTGCCAGCAGCTTAGGCGGAGGGGAAGCTGGAAACACCATATATTTT.

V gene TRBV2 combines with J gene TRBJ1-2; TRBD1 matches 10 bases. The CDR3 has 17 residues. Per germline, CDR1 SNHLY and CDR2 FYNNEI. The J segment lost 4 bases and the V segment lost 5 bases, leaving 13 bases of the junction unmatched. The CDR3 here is CASSRGQGDHIGYGYTF. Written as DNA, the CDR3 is TGTGCCAGCAGTAGAGGACAGGGGGATCATATAGGCTATGGCTACACCTTC.

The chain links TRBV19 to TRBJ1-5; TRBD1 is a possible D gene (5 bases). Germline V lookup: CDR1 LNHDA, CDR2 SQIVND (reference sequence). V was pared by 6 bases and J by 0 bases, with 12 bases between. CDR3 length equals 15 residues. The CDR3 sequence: CASSVTAYSNQPQHF. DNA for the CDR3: TGTGCCAGTAGCGTGACAGCCTATAGCAATCAGCCCCAGCATTTT.

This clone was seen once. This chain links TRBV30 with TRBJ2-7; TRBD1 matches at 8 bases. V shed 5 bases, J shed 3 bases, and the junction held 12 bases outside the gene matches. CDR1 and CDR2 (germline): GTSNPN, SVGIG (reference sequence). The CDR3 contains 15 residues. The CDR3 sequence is CAWQDRGLTNYEQYF. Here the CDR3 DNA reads TGTGCCTGGCAAGACAGGGGTCTTACTAACTACGAGCAGTACTTC.

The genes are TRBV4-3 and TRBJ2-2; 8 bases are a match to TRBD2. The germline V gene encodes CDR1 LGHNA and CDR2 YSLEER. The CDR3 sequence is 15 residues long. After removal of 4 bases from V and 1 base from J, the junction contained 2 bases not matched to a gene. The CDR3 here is CASSPGLGNTGELFF. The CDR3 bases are TGCGCCAGCAGCCCGGGACTAGGGAACACCGGGGAGCTGTTTTTT.

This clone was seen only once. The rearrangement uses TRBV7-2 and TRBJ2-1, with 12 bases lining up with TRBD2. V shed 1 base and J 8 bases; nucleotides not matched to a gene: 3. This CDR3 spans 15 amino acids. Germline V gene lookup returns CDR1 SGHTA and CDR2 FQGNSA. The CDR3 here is CASSLELAGGHEQFF. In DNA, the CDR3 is TGTGCCAGCAGCTTAGAACTAGCGGGGGGCCATGAGCAGTTCTTC.

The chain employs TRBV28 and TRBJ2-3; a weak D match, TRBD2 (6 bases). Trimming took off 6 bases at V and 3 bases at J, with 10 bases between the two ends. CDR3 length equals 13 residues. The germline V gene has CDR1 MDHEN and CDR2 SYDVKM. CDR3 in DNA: TGTGCCAGCAGAAATAGCGGAACAGATACGCAGTATTTT. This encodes CASRNSGTDTQYF.

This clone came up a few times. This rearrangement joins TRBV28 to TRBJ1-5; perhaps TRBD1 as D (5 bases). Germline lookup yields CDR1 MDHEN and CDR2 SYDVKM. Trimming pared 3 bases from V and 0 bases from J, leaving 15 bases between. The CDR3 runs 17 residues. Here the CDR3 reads CASSFEGWGGSNQPQHF. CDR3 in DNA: TGTGCCAGCAGTTTTGAGGGATGGGGGGGTAGCAATCAGCCCCAGCATTTT.

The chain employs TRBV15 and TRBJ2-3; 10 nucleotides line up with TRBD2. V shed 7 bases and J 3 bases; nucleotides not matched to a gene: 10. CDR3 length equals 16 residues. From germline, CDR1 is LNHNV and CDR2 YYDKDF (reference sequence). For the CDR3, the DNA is TGTGCCACCAATCCGGGTAGCGGGGGGAGGACAGATACGCAGTATTTT. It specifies CATNPGSGGRTDTQYF.

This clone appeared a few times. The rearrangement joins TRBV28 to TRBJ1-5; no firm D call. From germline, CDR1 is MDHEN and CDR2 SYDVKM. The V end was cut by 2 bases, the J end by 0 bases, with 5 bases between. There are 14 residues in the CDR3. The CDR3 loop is CASSLSISNQPQHF. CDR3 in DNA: TGTGCCAGCAGTTTAAGCATTAGCAATCAGCCCCAGCATTTT.

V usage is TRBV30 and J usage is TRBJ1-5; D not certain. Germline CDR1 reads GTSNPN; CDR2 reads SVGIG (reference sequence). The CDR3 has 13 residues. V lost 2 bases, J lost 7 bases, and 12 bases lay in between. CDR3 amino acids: CAWSPGFGQPQHF. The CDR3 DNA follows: TGTGCCTGGAGTCCGGGGTTTGGCCAGCCCCAGCATTTT. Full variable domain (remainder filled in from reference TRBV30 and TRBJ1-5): SQTIHQWPATLVQPVGSPLSLECTVEGTSNPNLYWYRQAAGRGLQLLFYSVGIGQISSEVPQNLSASRPQDRQFILSSKKLLLSDSGFYLCAWSPGFGQPQHFGDGTRLSIL.

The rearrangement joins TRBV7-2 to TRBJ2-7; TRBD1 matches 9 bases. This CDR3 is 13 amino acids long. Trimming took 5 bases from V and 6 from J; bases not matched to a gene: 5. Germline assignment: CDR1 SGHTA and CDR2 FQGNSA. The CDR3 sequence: CASSRQGVGEQYF. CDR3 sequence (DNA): TGTGCCAGCAGCCGACAGGGGGTTGGCGAGCAGTACTTC.

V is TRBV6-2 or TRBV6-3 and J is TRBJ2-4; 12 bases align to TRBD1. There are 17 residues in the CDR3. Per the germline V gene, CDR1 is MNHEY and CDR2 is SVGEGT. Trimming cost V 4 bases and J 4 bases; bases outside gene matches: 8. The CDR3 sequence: CASSSSWDRGRKNIQYF. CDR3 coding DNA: TGTGCCAGCAGTTCTTCATGGGACAGGGGGCGAAAAAACATTCAGTACTTC.

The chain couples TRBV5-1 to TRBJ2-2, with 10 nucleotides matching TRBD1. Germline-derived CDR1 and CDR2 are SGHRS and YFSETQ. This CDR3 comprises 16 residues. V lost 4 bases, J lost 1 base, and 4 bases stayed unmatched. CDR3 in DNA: TGCGCCAGCAGCCCGACAGGGGGCATGAACACCGGGGAGCTGTTTTTT. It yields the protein CASSPTGGMNTGELFF.